This TCR beta chain originates from a study of Ad26.COV2.S vaccination and SARS-CoV-2 variants. Broader study findings: Vaccinees showed greater spike-specific TCR breadth than placebo recipients.

Clones were read by immunoSEQ multiplex PCR, and TCRdb kept only the in-frame ones, dropping some. The table shows 100,000 or so clones, with around 81% occurring only once. A word on this clone: As yet, its antigen is unknown.

Trimming left V 0 bases short and J 7 bases short, with 13 bases between. Germline V gene lookup returns CDR1 SGHAT and CDR2 FQNNGV. The CDR3 length is 15 residues. The receptor's source is a human donor who had recovered from COVID-19. The chain has TRBV11-2 and TRBJ2-4; no definite D call. The input for sequencing was peripheral blood, taken after recovery from COVID-19. CDR3 loop: CASSLEGLARNIQYF. The CDR3 DNA reads TGTGCCAGCAGCTTAGAAGGCCTTGCTAGGAACATTCAGTACTTC.